The 9 T cell receptor beta chains below all came from one sample that was sequenced in a study of blood T cell repertoires in COVID-19. Using immunoSEQ multiplex PCR, the repertoire was profiled, and TCRdb retains in-frame clones only, with some absent. The table lists 200,000 to 300,000 clones, about four fifths of them singletons, with around 7.2% in the top ten. The sample comprised peripheral blood. These receptors were obtained from a woman of 80 years or more with COVID-19, enrolled during active disease.

The chain recombines TRBV3-1 (or the pseudogene TRBV3-2) with TRBJ2-7; the match to TRBD1 covers 10 bases. Unmatched junction bases numbered 2, after V lost 0 bases and J lost 9 bases. CDR3 length: 13 amino acids. Per the germline V gene, CDR1 is LGHDT and CDR2 is YNNKEL (reference sequence). CDR3 region: CASSQDRDRGQYF. CDR3 nucleotides: TGTGCCAGCAGCCAAGATAGGGACAGGGGGCAGTACTTC.

The rearrangement uses TRBV13 and TRBJ1-1, with D perhaps TRBD1 (5 bases). Germline V gene sequence: CDR1 PRHDT, CDR2 FYEKMQ (reference sequence). This CDR3 is 13 amino acids long. The ends were cut back, 2 bases at V and 6 bases at J, with 10 bases in the middle. CDR3 in amino acids: CASSLQGRAEAFF. Written as DNA, the CDR3 is TGTGCCAGCAGCTTACAGGGAAGGGCTGAAGCTTTCTTT.

The genes are TRBV5-1 and TRBJ1-3, with TRBD1 matching 7 bases. The trim removed 0 bases at V and 4 bases at J, leaving 4 bases unmatched. Germline CDR1 SGHRS, CDR2 YFSETQ. This CDR3 is built from 15 residues. Here the CDR3 DNA reads TGCGCCAGCAGCTTGGTAGGGGGCAACGGAAACACCATATATTTT. Residues: CASSLVGGNGNTIYF.

The CDR3 loop reads CASRTGNPYEQYF. Here the CDR3 DNA reads TGTGCCAGCAGGACAGGTAACCCCTACGAGCAGTACTTC. This chain connects TRBV28 to TRBJ2-7; maybe TRBD1 (6 bases). In germline, CDR1 is MDHEN, CDR2 SYDVKM. The CDR3 contains 13 residues. The V and J ends lost 6 bases and 2 bases respectively, with 11 bases between them.

CDR3 DNA: TGTGCCAGCAGTGCCCTAGCGGGAGGGCCCTCCTACGAGCAGTACTTC. This translates into CASSALAGGPSYEQYF. The chain combines TRBV6-2 or TRBV6-3 with TRBJ2-7; 12 positions agree with TRBD2. The J segment lost 0 bases and the V segment lost 5 bases, leaving 5 bases of the junction unmatched. The CDR3 runs to 16 residues. The germline CDR1 and CDR2 sequences are MNHEY and SVGEGT.

The chain couples TRBV7-2 to TRBJ2-5; 11 nucleotides match TRBD2. The CDR3 length is 15 residues. Germline loops: CDR1 SGHTA, CDR2 FQGNSA. V gave up 3 bases and J gave up 4 bases; unmatched junction bases: 4. The chain's CDR3 is CASSFTSGSRETQYF. CDR3 sequence (DNA): TGTGCCAGCAGCTTCACTAGCGGGAGCCGAGAGACCCAGTACTTC.

This clone was observed a few times. The rearrangement joins TRBV10-1 to TRBJ2-1; 10 bases agree with TRBD2. Trimming removed 4 bases from V and 1 base from J; junction bases left unmatched: 4. Germline CDR1 reads WNHNN; CDR2 reads SYGVQD (reference sequence). The CDR3 length is 16 residues. This CDR3 is CASSGLAGGSYNEQFF. DNA for the CDR3: TGCGCCAGCAGTGGGTTAGCGGGGGGTTCCTACAATGAGCAGTTCTTC.

Only a few counts were recorded for this clone. This chain uses TRBV3-1 (or the pseudogene TRBV3-2) with TRBJ1-3; D is ambiguous. Trimming left V 3 bases short and J 0 bases short, with 9 bases between. Germline values: CDR1 LGHDT, CDR2 YNNKEL (reference sequence). This CDR3 has 15 residues. CDR3 DNA sequence: TGTGCCAGCAGCCAGGGCCGAAGCTCTGGAAACACCATATATTTT. Its protein is CASSQGRSSGNTIYF.

About this clone: Mismatch with germline at one junction end may stem from a read error. In nucleotides, the CDR3 is TGTGCCTCCAGCGAAGTCACCCCTAAGGAAAAACTGTTTTTT. It is translated as CASSEVTPKEKLFF. The chain carries TRBV19 and TRBJ1-4, with D unclear. The length of the CDR3 is 14 residues. Germline V gene data show CDR1 as LNHDA and CDR2 as SQIVND (reference sequence).